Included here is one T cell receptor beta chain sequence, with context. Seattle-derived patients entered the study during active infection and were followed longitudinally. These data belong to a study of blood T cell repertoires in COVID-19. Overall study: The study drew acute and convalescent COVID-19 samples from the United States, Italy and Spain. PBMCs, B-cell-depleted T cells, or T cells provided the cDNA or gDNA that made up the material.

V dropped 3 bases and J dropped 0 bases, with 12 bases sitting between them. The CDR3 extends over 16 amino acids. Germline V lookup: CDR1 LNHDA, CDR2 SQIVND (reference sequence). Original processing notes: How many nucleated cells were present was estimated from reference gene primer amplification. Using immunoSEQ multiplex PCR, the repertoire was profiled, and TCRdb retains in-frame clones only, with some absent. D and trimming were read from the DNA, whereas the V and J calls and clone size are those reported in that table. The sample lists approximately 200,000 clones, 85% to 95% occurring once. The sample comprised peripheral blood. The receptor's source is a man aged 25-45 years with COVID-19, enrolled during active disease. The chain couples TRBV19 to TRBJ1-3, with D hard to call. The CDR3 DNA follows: TGTGCCAGTAGTATCGCGGCCTCGAGCTCTGGAAACACCATATATTTT. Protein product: CASSIAASSSGNTIYF.